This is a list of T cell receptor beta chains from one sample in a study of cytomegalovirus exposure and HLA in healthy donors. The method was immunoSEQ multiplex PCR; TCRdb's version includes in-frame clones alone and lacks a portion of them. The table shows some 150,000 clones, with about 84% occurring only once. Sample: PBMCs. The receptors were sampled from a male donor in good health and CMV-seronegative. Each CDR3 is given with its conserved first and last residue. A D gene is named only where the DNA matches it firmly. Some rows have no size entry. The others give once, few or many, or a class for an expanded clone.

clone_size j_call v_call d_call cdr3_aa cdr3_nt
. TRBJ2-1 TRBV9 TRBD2 CASSVSGKKIYNEQFF TGTGCCAGCAGCGTCAGCGGGAAGAAGATCTACAATGAGCAGTTCTTC
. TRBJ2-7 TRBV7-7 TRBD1 CASSPLPGGAAHEQYF TGTGCTAGCAGCCCATTACCAGGGGGCGCAGCCCACGAGCAGTACTTC
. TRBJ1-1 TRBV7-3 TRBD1 CASSLGQGNTEAFF TGTGCCAGCAGCTTGGGACAGGGGAACACTGAAGCTTTCTTT
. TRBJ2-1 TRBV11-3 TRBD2 CASSPGLAGGKSYNEQFF TGTGCCAGCAGCCCGGGACTAGCGGGAGGGAAGTCCTACAATGAGCAGTTCTTC
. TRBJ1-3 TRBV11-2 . CASRPTPEGRGNTIYF TGTGCCAGCAGGCCTACCCCGGAGGGGAGAGGAAACACCATATATTTT
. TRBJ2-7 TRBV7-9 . CASSLVQGPYEQYF TGTGCCAGCAGCTTAGTCCAGGGCCCCTACGAGCAGTACTTC
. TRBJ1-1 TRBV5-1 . CASSLGGGNTEAFF TGCGCCAGCAGCTTGGGGGGAGGGAACACTGAAGCTTTCTTT
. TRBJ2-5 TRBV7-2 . CASSAPVRGWTQYF TGTGCCAGCAGCGCTCCCGTCCGGGGGTGGACCCAGTACTTC
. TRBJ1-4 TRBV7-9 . CSSSLGGDGLFF TGTTCCAGCAGCTTGGGGGGAGACGGTCTGTTTTTT
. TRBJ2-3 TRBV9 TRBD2 CASSPRASGGVADTQYF TGTGCCAGCAGCCCCAGGGCCAGCGGGGGGGTAGCAGATACGCAGTATTTT
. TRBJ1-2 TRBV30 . CAWSLGAGYTF TGTGCCTGGAGCCTGGGCGCCGGCTACACCTTC
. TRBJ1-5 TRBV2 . CASTRTQASNQPQHF TGTGCCAGCACACGGACACAGGCTTCAAATCAGCCCCAGCATTTT
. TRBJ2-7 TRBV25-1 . CASSDRVQEQYF TGTGCCAGCAGTGACAGGGTTCAAGAGCAGTACTTC
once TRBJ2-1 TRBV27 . CASSFGGVGFEQFF TGTGCCAGCAGTTTTGGAGGGGTCGGTTTTGAGCAGTTCTTC
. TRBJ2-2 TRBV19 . CASSWRGNTGELFF TGTGCCAGTAGTTGGCGGGGGAACACCGGGGAGCTGTTTTTT
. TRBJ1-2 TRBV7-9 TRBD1 CASSDPTGQGWDGYTF TGTGCCAGCAGCGATCCTACGGGACAGGGTTGGGATGGCTACACCTTC
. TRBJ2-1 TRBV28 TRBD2 CASTSGSNEQFF TGTGCCAGCACTAGCGGGAGCAATGAGCAGTTCTTC
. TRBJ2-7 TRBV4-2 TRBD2 CASSQDGSRSSGSYEQYF TGTGCCAGCAGCCAAGACGGTTCCCGCTCTAGCGGGTCCTACGAGCAATACTTC
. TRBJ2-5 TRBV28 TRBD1 CASSTGTGRQETQYF TGTGCCAGCAGTACCGGGACAGGGAGGCAAGAGACCCAGTACTTC
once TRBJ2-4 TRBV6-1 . CASSASLPMSAKGIQYF TGTGCCAGCAGTGCTAGCCTGCCGATGTCGGCCAAAGGCATTCAGTACTTC
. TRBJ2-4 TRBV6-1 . CASRTGWDIQYF TGTGCCAGCAGGACGGGTTGGGACATTCAGTACTTC
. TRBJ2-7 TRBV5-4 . CASSLYGESYEQYF TGTGCCAGCAGCTTGTACGGTGAGTCCTACGAGCAGTACTTC
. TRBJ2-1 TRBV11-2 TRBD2 CASSNPAGSSYNEQFF TGTGCCAGCAGCAACCCAGCGGGGAGTTCCTACAATGAGCAGTTCTTC
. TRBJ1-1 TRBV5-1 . CASSLAGLVTEAFF TGCGCCAGCAGCTTGGCAGGGCTAGTCACTGAAGCTTTCTTT
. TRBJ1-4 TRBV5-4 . CASSLGQELNEKLFF TGTGCCAGCAGCTTGGGACAGGAGCTTAATGAAAAACTGTTTTTT
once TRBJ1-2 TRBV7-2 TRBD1 CASSYTGTGGYTF TGTGCCAGCAGCTACACCGGGACAGGAGGCTACACCTTC
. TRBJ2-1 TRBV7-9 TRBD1 CASSLQGEKFNEQFF TGTGCCAGCAGCCTGCAGGGGGAAAAATTCAATGAGCAGTTCTTC
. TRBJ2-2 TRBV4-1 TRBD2 CASSQPLRTSGTGELFF TGCGCCAGCAGCCAGCCACTCAGGACTAGCGGTACCGGGGAGCTGTTTTTT
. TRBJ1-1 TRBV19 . CASTEGRGNTEAFF TGTGCCAGTACCGAAGGAAGGGGGAACACTGAAGCTTTCTTT
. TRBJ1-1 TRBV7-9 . CASSLANPGNTEAFF TGTGCCAGCAGCTTAGCCAATCCGGGGAACACTGAAGCTTTCTTT
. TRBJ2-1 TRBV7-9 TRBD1 CASSLAKGQVITNYNEQFF TGTGCCAGCAGCTTAGCCAAGGGACAGGTCATTACAAACTACAATGAGCAGTTCTTC
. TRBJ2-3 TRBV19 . CASSMYSSSDTQYF TGTGCCAGTAGTATGTACTCCTCCTCAGATACGCAGTATTTT
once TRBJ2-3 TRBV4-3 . CASSHGTTGTDTQYF TGCGCCAGCAGCCACGGGACAACCGGGACAGATACGCAGTATTTT
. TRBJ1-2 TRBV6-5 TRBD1 CASSYNQGQAFYGYTF TGTGCCAGCAGTTACAACCAAGGACAGGCTTTCTATGGCTACACCTTC
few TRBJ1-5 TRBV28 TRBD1 CASSSPGQSYNSNQPQHF TGTGCCAGCAGTTCACCGGGACAGAGCTACAATAGCAATCAGCCCCAGCATTTT
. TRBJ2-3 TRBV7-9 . CASSLGYQGGADTQYF TGTGCCAGCAGCTTAGGCTACCAGGGAGGAGCAGATACGCAGTATTTT
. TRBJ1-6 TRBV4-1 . CASSQIATRGLSAPLHF TGCGCCAGCAGCCAAATAGCGACCCGGGGTTTAAGTGCACCCCTCCACTTT
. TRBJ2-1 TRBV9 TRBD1 CASSASGQTYNEQFF TGTGCCAGCAGCGCGTCGGGACAGACCTACAATGAGCAGTTCTTC
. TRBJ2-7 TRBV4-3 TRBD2 CASSQDRGDREQYF TGCGCCAGCAGCCAAGATCGGGGGGATCGCGAGCAGTACTTC
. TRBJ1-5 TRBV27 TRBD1 CASSSGDRDSNQPQHF TGTGCCAGCAGTTCCGGGGACAGGGATAGCAATCAGCCCCAGCATTTT
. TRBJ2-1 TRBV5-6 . CASSSYRESFGSYNEQFF TGTGCCAGCAGCTCCTACAGGGAAAGCTTCGGCTCCTACAATGAGCAGTTCTTC
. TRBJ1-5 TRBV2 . CASSELGSSNQPQHF TGTGCCAGCAGTGAGTTGGGCTCTAGCAATCAGCCCCAGCATTTT
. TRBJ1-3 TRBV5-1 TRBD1 CASSLDGTGSGNTIYF TGCGCCAGCAGCTTGGACGGGACAGGCTCTGGAAACACCATATATTTT
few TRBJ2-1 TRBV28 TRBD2 CASSFRTSGSAGFF TGTGCCAGCAGTTTCCGGACTAGCGGGAGCGCCGGGTTCTTC
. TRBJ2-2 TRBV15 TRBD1 CATSRVSVRHRGQDTGELFF TGTGCCACCAGCAGAGTCTCCGTCAGACACAGGGGGCAGGACACCGGGGAGCTGTTTTTT
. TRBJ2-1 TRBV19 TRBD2 CASSASGSSYNEQFF TGTGCCAGTAGTGCTAGCGGGAGCTCCTACAATGAGCAGTTCTTC
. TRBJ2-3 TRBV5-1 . CASSLVGADTQYF TGCGCCAGCAGCTTGGTGGGAGCGGATACGCAGTATTTT